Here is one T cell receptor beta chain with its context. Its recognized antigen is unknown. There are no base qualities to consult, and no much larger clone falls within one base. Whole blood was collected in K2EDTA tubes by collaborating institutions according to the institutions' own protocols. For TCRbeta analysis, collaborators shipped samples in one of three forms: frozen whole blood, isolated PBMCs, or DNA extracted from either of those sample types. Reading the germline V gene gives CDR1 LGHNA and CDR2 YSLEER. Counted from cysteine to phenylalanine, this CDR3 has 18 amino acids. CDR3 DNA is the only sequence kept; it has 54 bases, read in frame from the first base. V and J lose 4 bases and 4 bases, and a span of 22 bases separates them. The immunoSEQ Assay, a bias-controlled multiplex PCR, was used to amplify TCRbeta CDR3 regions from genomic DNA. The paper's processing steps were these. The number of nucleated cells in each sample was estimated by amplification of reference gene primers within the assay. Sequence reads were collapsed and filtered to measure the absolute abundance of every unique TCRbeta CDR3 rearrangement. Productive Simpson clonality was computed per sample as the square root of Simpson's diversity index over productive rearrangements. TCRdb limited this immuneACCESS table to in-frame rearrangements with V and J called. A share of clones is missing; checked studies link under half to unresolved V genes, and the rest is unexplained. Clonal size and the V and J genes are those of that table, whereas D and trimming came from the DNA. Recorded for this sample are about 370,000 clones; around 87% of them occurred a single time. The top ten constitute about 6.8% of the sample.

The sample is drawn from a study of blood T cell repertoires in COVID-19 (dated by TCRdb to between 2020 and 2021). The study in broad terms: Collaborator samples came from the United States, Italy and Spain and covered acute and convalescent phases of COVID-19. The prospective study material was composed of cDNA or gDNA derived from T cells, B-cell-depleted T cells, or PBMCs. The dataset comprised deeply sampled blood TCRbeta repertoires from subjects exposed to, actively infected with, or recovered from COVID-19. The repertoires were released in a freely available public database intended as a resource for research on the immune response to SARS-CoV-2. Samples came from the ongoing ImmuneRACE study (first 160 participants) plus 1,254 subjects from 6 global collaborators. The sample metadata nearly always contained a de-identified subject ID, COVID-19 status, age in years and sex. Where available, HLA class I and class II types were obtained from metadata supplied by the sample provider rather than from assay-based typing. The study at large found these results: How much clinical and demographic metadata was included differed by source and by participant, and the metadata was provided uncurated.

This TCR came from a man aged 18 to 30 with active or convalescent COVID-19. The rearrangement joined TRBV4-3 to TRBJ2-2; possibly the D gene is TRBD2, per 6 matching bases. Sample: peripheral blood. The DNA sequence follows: TGCGCCAGCAGCCCTTCCCGGGACTCAAACTGGGGCACCGGGGAGCTGTTTTTT. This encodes CASSPSRDSNWGTGELFF.